This is a list of T cell receptor beta chains from one sample in a study of CD8 T cell repertoires and HIV-1 epitope variants. Sequencing was performed with immunoSEQ multiplex PCR; in TCRdb, only in-frame clones are kept and a portion is missing. The table includes around 3,000 clones, around three fifths detected once. These receptors' targets are unknown. The sample was cultured CD8+ T cells derived from PBMCs. All receptors derive from a male donor with HIV. Each CDR3 is given with its conserved first and last residue. D genes are given only for firm matches. For some rows the clone size is stated as once, few or many, or as a class when expanded; others skip it.

clone_size | j_call | d_call | v_call | cdr3_nt | cdr3_aa
NA | TRBJ1-2 | NA | TRBV4-3 | TGCGCCAGCAGCCAAGATGGGACCTATGGCTACACCTTC | CASSQDGTYGYTF
NA | TRBJ1-4 | NA | TRBV6-4 | TGTGCCAGCAGACGCCGCCCCTTGTGGGATGAAAAACTGTTTTTT | CASRRRPLWDEKLFF
NA | TRBJ2-7 | TRBD2 | TRBV18 | TGTGCCAGCTCACCCATCCCAGCGGGAGAGACCCACGAGCAGTACTTC | CASSPIPAGETHEQYF
few | TRBJ1-2 | NA | TRBV9 | TGTGCCAGCAGCTCCCTTAACCGGTGGACGACAGCCGAAAACTATGGCTACACCTTC | CASSSLNRWTTAENYGYTF
NA | TRBJ2-6 | NA | TRBV27 | TGTGCCAGCAGCCCGGCCAAGTTGGATTGGGCCAACGTCCTGACTTTC | CASSPAKLDWANVLTF
NA | TRBJ2-1 | TRBD1 | TRBV4-2 | TGTGCCAGCAGCCAATTGACAGGGGGCATTATGGTTGAGCAGTTCTTC | CASSQLTGGIMVEQFF
few | TRBJ2-3 | TRBD2 | TRBV6-1 | TGTGCCAGCAGTGAGACTAGCGGGAGGCCAGATACGCAGTATTTT | CASSETSGRPDTQYF
few | TRBJ2-1 | NA | TRBV19 | TGTGCCAGTGGCTTAGTATCCAATGAGCAGTTCTTC | CASGLVSNEQFF
few | TRBJ1-5 | NA | TRBV6-4 | TGTGCCAAGGGTAAGGGGCATAGCAATCAGCCCCAGCATTTT | CAKGKGHSNQPQHF
NA | TRBJ2-1 | NA | TRBV5-6 | TGTGCCAGCAGCTCGACAGCCAGTCTTCAGCAGTTCTTC | CASSSTASLQQFF
NA | TRBJ2-1 | TRBD2 | TRBV29-1 | TGCAGCGTTGAAGATCTGGAGACTAGCTTGGCCAATGAGCAGTTCTTC | CSVEDLETSLANEQFF
NA | TRBJ1-3 | NA | TRBV9 | TGTGCCAGCAGCGGGGGAGGTCACTACATATATTTT | CASSGGGHYIYF
few | TRBJ1-1 | NA | TRBV5-4 | TGTGCCAGCAGCTTGGCAGGGAGCACTGAAGCTTTCTTT | CASSLAGSTEAFF
NA | TRBJ2-1 | NA | TRBV6-5 | TGTGCCAGCAGTTACCCGGGACGGTACAATGAGCAGTTCTTC | CASSYPGRYNEQFF
large | TRBJ1-2 | NA | TRBV5-6 | TGTGCCAGCAGCCCTTGGCCGGTAGAATTGGACTATGGCTACACCTTC | CASSPWPVELDYGYTF
NA | TRBJ2-7 | NA | TRBV5-4 | TGTGCCAGCAGCTTTGGGGGTTTCGGGGAGCAGTACTTC | CASSFGGFGEQYF
once | TRBJ2-3 | NA | TRBV6-1 | TGTGCCAGCAGTGAACCAGACACAGATACGCAGTATTTT | CASSEPDTDTQYF
NA | TRBJ2-2 | NA | TRBV7-9 | TGTGCCAGCAGCCTTCAGGACGGGGAGCTGTTTTTT | CASSLQDGELFF
NA | TRBJ1-1 | TRBD1 | TRBV27 | TGTGCCAGCAGATACAGGGGGCCGGTGACTGAAGCTTTCTTT | CASRYRGPVTEAFF
NA | TRBJ1-2 | NA | TRBV28 | TGTGCCAGCAGTTTAAGGACAGTGGGCTATGGCTACACCTTC | CASSLRTVGYGYTF
NA | TRBJ2-7 | TRBD2 | TRBV6-1 | TGTGCCAGATGGACCGGGGGGTACGAGCAGTACTTC | CARWTGGYEQYF
few | TRBJ2-5 | TRBD2 | TRBV25-1 | TGTGCCAGCAGGACGCTACTAGCGGAACAAGAGACCCAGTACTTC | CASRTLLAEQETQYF
NA | TRBJ2-5 | TRBD2 | TRBV11-1 | TGTGCCAGCAGCCCCGCCCCTAGCGGGCAAGAGACCCAGTACTTC | CASSPAPSGQETQYF
NA | TRBJ2-7 | TRBD1 | TRBV27 | TGTGCCAGCAGTTTACAATCGACAGGGGACCACGAGCAGTACTTC | CASSLQSTGDHEQYF
NA | TRBJ1-2 | TRBD1 | TRBV7-2 | TGTGCCAGCAGCCCAGGGGGGGTCGCCTATGGCTACACCTTC | CASSPGGVAYGYTF
NA | TRBJ2-1 | NA | TRBV6-5 | TGTGCCAGCAGTTACACGGGGAATGAGCAGTTCTTC | CASSYTGNEQFF
NA | TRBJ2-3 | NA | TRBV19 | TGTGCCAGTTGCCCGAGTGGGGGCTCTGGCACAGATACGCAGTATTTT | CASCPSGGSGTDTQYF
NA | TRBJ2-1 | NA | TRBV7-8 | TGTGCCAGCAGCTTAGGGGGGGAAAATGAGCAGTTCTTC | CASSLGGENEQFF
NA | TRBJ2-7 | NA | TRBV7-6 | TGTGCCAGCAGCTTAGGAGGGTTGGGGTCCAGCGGGCCGGCCTACGAGCAGTACTTC | CASSLGGLGSSGPAYEQYF
NA | TRBJ1-1 | NA | TRBV21-1 | TGTGCCAGCAGTTTGGATATAGCTACACATCGCACTGAAGCTTTCTTT | CASSLDIATHRTEAFF
NA | TRBJ2-2 | NA | TRBV7-9 | TGTGCCAGCAGCTTTCGCGGGAACACCGGGGAGCTGTTTTTT | CASSFRGNTGELFF
NA | TRBJ2-7 | NA | TRBV6-5 | TGTGCCAGCAGTTACAGGGGGGCACCCTACGAGCAGTACTTC | CASSYRGAPYEQYF
once | TRBJ2-3 | TRBD2 | TRBV9 | TGTGCCAGCAGCGTAGTGTCTAGCGGGGGGGCCACAGATACGCAGTATTTT | CASSVVSSGGATDTQYF
NA | TRBJ1-4 | TRBD1 | TRBV30 | TGTGCCGGAAAGAACAGGGGGAGGGTGACTAATGAAAAACTGTTTTTT | CAGKNRGRVTNEKLFF
NA | TRBJ2-1 | NA | TRBV28 | TGTGCCAGCAGTTTAGAGTACAATGAGCAGTTCTTC | CASSLEYNEQFF
few | TRBJ1-1 | NA | TRBV28 | TGTGCCAGCAGTTTATTGGGTAGGACTGAAGCTTTCTTT | CASSLLGRTEAFF
few | TRBJ2-7 | TRBD1 | TRBV7-2 | TGTGCCAGCAGCCATATAGCAGGGACAGGGGAGCAGTACTTC | CASSHIAGTGEQYF
NA | TRBJ2-5 | NA | TRBV4-3 | TGCGCCAGCAGCCAAGATTCATTGCGGGACACCCAAGGGGAGACCCAGTACTTC | CASSQDSLRDTQGETQYF
NA | TRBJ1-5 | NA | TRBV28 | TGTGCCATCTCACCTCGTAGCAATCAGCCCCAGCATTTT | CAISPRSNQPQHF
NA | TRBJ1-1 | NA | TRBV5-6 | TGTGCCAGCAGCCGCGATATCCCTGGCGACACTGAAGCTTTCTTT | CASSRDIPGDTEAFF